The text below deals with one TCR beta chain. This specimen belongs to a study of control samples from healthy donors and cancer patients. Profiled with immunoSEQ multiplex PCR; TCRdb holds only in-frame clones, not every one. This table has some 120,000 clones, roughly 93% appearing once. The CDR3 totals 15 residues. CDR1 and CDR2 (germline): SGDLS, YYNGEE. Trimming cost V 1 base and J 8 bases, with 15 bases left between them. The TCR was taken from a man aged 25-45 years in good health. The sample was blood. V usage is TRBV9 and J usage is TRBJ1-4; D call uncertain. This CDR3 is CASSVSSGVGEKLFF. CDR3 coding DNA: TGTGCCAGCAGCGTATCGTCAGGCGTTGGGGAAAAACTGTTTTTT.